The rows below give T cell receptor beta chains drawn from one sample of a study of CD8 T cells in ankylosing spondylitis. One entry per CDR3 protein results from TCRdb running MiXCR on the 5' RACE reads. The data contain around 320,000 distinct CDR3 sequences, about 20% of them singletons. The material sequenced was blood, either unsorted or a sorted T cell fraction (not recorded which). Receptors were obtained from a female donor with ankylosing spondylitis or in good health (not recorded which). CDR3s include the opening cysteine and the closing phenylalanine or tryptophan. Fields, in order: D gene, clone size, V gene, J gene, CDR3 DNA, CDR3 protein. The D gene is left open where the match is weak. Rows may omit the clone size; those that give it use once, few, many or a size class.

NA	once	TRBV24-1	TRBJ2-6	TGTGCCACCAGTCGAGGGGTAATGAGTTCTGGGGCCAACGTCCTGACTTTC	CATSRGVMSSGANVLTF
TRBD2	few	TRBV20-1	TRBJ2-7	TGCAGTGCTAGTCTACCCCAACGGGAGGGGGACGAGCAGTACTTC	CSASLPQREGDEQYF
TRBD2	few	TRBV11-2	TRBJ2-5	TGTGCCAGCAGCTACCAAAGCGGGGCGGAGACCCAGTACTTC	CASSYQSGAETQYF
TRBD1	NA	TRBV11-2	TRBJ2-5	TGTGCCAGCAGCTTATGGTCTACCGGGACAGGGATAGGGGAGACCCAGTACTTC	CASSLWSTGTGIGETQYF
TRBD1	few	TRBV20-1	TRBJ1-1	TGCAGTGCGACCACCGCAGGGGGTGGAACTGAAGCTTTCTTT	CSATTAGGGTEAFF
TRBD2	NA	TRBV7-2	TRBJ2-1	TGTGCCAGCAGCCTTACGGGGGGGTACAATGAGCAGTTCTTC	CASSLTGGYNEQFF
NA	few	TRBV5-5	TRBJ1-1	TGTGCCAGCAGCCCTTACAGGGAGACTGAAGCTTTCTTT	CASSPYRETEAFF
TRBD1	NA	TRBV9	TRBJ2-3	TGTGCCAGCAGCGTAGTCGGGACAGGCACAGATACGCAGTATTTT	CASSVVGTGTDTQYF
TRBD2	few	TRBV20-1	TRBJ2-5	TGCAGTGCTCCTAGCGGGAGGGGGGAGACCCAGTACTTC	CSAPSGRGETQYF
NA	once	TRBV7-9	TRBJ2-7	TGTGCCAGCAGCCCGTCGGGACTGACTGTGAAGCAGTACTTC	CASSPSGLTVKQYF
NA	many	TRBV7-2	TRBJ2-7	TGTGCCAGCAGCTTTGCGGGCGAGCAGTACTTC	CASSFAGEQYF
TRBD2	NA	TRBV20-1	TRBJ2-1	TGCAGTGCTAGAATGTCTAGCGGGAGAGTTGAGCAGTTCTTC	CSARMSSGRVEQFF
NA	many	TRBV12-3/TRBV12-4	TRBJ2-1	TGTGCCAGCAGAGACCGGGTCCCCAATGAGCAGTTCTTC	CASRDRVPNEQFF
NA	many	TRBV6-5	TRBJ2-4	TGTGCCAGCAATTTCCAGGGCCCGAGGGACATTCAGTACTTC	CASNFQGPRDIQYF
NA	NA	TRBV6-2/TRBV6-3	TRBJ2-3	TGTGCCAGCGGCCGGGCCCCCCAGGATACGCAGTATTTT	CASGRAPQDTQYF
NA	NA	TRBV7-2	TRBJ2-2	TGTGCCAGCAGCGGGACATATTCCGGGGAGCTGTTTTTT	CASSGTYSGELFF
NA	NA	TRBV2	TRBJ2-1	TGTGCCAGCAGCAGACTGGTACACCCCTACAATGAGCAGTTCTTC	CASSRLVHPYNEQFF
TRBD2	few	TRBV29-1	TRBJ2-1	TGCAGCGTTGGGGCATATGGGGGACTAGCATCTAAGGGTGAGCAGTTCTTC	CSVGAYGGLASKGEQFF
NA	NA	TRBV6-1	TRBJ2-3	TGTGCCAGCAGTGTACAGGGTTCGACAGATACGCAGTATTTT	CASSVQGSTDTQYF
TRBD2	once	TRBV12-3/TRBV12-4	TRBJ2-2	TGTGCCAGCAGCCCCTCTAGCGGGAGGGCCAGGGTAACCGGGGAGCTGTTTTTT	CASSPSSGRARVTGELFF
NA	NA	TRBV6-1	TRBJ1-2	TGTGCCAGCAGGGGTGACGGTAACTATGGCTACACCTTC	CASRGDGNYGYTF
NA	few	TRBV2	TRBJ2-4	TGTGCCAGCAGTGAGGTTAGGGGACAAAACATTCAGTACTTC	CASSEVRGQNIQYF
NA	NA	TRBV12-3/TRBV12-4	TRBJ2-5	TGTGCCAGCAGTTTAGGGGGGACTTCCCCACGAGAGACCCAGTACTTC	CASSLGGTSPRETQYF
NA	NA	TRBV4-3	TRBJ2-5	TGCGCCAGCAGCCATGACTTACAGGGTCGAGAGACCCAGTACTTC	CASSHDLQGRETQYF
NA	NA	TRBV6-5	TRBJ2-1	TGTGCCAGCAGTTACGTCGGGAGCTCCTACAATGAGCAGTTCTTC	CASSYVGSSYNEQFF
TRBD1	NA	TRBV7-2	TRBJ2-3	TGTGCCAGCAGCTTGGGACAGGTCCTCACAGATACGCAGTATTTT	CASSLGQVLTDTQYF
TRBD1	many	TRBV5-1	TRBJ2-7	TGCGCCAGCAGCCACGGACAGGGGGCCGCTCACGAGCAGTACTTC	CASSHGQGAAHEQYF
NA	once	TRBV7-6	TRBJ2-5	TGTGCCAGCAGCTCCGGGACTGGGTCGAGGGAGTACTTC	CASSSGTGSREYF
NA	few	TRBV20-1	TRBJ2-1	TGCAGTGCGGGCCGGGTAGAACCCAATGAGCAGTTCTTC	CSAGRVEPNEQFF
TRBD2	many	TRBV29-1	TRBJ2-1	TGCAGCGCCCTGCGGGACTACTCCTACAATGAGCAGTTCTTC	CSALRDYSYNEQFF
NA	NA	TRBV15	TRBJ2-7	TGTGCCACCAGCAGAGATCTCGGGCGGACCTACGAGCAGTACTTC	CATSRDLGRTYEQYF
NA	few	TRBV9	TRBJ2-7	TGTGCCAGCAGCGTAGATGGGTCAAGTCACTACGAGCAGTACTTC	CASSVDGSSHYEQYF
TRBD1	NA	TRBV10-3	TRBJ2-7	TGTGCCATCAGTGAGCCGACTAAGGGGGCGTACGAGCAGTACTTC	CAISEPTKGAYEQYF
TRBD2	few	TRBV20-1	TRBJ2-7	TGCAGTGCTAGTCTAGCGGGCCACGACGAGCAGTACTTC	CSASLAGHDEQYF
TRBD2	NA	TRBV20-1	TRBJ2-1	TGCAGTGCTACTAGCGGTCCTAGCTCCTACAATGAGCAGTTCTTC	CSATSGPSSYNEQFF
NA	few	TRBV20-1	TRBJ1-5	TGCAGTGCTAGACCATTACAGGGTAGCAATCAGCCCCAGCATTTT	CSARPLQGSNQPQHF
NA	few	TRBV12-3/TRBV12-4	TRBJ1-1	TGTGCCAGCAGAAGGGGGTACGACCGCACTGAAGCTTTCTTT	CASRRGYDRTEAFF
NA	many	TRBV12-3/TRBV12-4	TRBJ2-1	TGTGCCGTCGCGAGGCACCTCTACAATGAGCAGTTCTTC	CAVARHLYNEQFF
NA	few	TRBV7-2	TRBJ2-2	TGTGCCAGCAGCTTCCAGGGCCTACATACCGGGGAGCTGTTTTTT	CASSFQGLHTGELFF
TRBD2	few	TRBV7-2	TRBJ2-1	TGTGCCAGCAGCTTAGATTCAGCGGGGAACAATGAGCAGTTCTTC	CASSLDSAGNNEQFF
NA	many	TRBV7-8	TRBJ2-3	TGTGCCAGCAGCTCTCACTATTTAGAGGCTACGCAGTATTTT	CASSSHYLEATQYF
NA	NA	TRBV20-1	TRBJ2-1	TGCAGTGCTAGCCCAGGGGGGACCTACAATGAGCAGTTCTTC	CSASPGGTYNEQFF
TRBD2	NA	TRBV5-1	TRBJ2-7	TGCGCCAGCAGCTTGGCTAGCGGGAGGGACTACGAGCAGTACTTC	CASSLASGRDYEQYF
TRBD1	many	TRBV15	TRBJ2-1	TGTGCCACCAGGGACAGGGGAAGGAATGAGCAGTTCTTC	CATRDRGRNEQFF
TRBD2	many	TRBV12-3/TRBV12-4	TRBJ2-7	TGTGCCAGCAGAGTACAGGGGCTAGCGGGGACCGAGCAGTACTTC	CASRVQGLAGTEQYF
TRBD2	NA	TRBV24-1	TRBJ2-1	TGTGCCACCAGCCACGCTAGCGGAAATTCCTACAATGAGCAGTTCTTC	CATSHASGNSYNEQFF